This TCR beta chain originates from a study of CD8 T cells in ankylosing spondylitis. This clonotype was counted between two and nine times. TCRdb recomputed calls from the 5' RACE reads with MiXCR, one row per CDR3 protein. The sample has roughly 230,000 distinct CDR3 sequences; under 20% are singletons. The sequence was collected from a male donor with ankylosing spondylitis or in good health (not recorded which). Sequenced material: blood, either unsorted or a sorted T cell fraction (not recorded which).

DNA for the CDR3: TGTGCCAGCAGCCCCCCGCAAGGGGAGAACACTGAAGCTTTCTTT. Its protein product is CASSPPQGENTEAFF. This sequence joins TRBV9 and TRBJ1-1, with a possible D match to TRBD1 (5 bases). The V end lost 4 bases, the J end lost 1 base, and 14 bases lay between the germline ends. The CDR3 extends over 15 amino acids. Looked up from germline, CDR1 is SGDLS and CDR2 is YYNGEE.